This TCR beta chain was sequenced in a study of memory B cells and T cells in multiple sclerosis. Study-wide results and limits: Compartments had unequal clone-set sizes, affecting shared clonotype counts.

This clone has just one count. Its antigen is still unknown. The table came from immunoSEQ multiplex PCR; TCRdb's copy has only in-frame clones and leaves some out. The sample lists about 32,000 clones, 86% occurring once. Stimulus-free culture yielded autoproliferating CFSE-dim and non-proliferating CFSE-high T cells, each sequenced separately. Cultures began with about 50 million CFSE-labeled PBMCs, unstimulated for 6 to 8 days, with replicate wells pooled. Without exogenous stimuli, around 0.5 uM CFSE-labeled PBMCs were cultured serum-free. This receptor was identified in a human donor with multiple sclerosis. Input material: PBMCs from blood kept in culture.

CDR3: CASSYPSGGADTQYF. CDR3 nucleotide sequence: TGTGCCAGCAGCTATCCTAGCGGGGGGGCCGATACGCAGTATTTT. The chain links TRBV9 to TRBJ2-3; 12 nucleotides align to TRBD2. Per the germline V gene, CDR1 is SGDLS and CDR2 is YYNGEE. J lost 6 bases, V lost 4 bases, and 6 bases had no gene match. The CDR3 has 15 amino acids.